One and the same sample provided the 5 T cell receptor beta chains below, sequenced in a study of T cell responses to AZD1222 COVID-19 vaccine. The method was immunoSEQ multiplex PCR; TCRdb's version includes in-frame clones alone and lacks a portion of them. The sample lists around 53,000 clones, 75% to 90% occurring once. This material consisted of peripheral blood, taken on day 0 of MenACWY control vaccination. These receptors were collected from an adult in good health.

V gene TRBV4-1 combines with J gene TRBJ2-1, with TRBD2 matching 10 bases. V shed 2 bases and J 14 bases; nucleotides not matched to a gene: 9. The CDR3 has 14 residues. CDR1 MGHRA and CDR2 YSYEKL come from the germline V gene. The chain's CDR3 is CASSQPPGLANKFF. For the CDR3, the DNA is TGCGCCAGCAGCCAACCCCCGGGACTAGCGAATAAGTTCTTC.

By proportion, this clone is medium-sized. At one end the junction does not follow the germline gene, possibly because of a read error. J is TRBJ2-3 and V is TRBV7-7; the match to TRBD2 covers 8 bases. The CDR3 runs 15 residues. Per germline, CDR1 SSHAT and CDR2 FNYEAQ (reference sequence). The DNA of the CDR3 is TGTGCTAGCAGCTCCACTAGCGGAGCCACAGATACGCAGTATTTT. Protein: CASSSTSGATDTQYF.

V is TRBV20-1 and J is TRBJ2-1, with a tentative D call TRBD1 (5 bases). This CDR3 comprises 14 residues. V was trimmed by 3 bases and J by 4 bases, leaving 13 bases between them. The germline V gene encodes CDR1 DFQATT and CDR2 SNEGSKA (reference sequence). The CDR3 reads CSASDSWKYNEQFF. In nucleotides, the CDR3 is TGCAGTGCTAGTGACAGCTGGAAATACAATGAGCAGTTCTTC.

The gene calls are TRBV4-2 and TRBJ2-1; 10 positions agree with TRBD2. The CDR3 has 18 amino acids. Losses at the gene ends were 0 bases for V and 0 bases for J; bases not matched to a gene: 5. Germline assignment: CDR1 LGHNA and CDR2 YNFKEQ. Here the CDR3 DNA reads TGTGCCAGCAGCCAAGATGACGTAGCGGGAGGCTCCTACAATGAGCAGTTCTTC. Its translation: CASSQDDVAGGSYNEQFF.

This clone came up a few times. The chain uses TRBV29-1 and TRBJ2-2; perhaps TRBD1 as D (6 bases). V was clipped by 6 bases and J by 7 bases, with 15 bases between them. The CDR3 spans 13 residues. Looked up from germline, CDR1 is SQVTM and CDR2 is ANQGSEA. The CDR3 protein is CSVQGTRNGELFF. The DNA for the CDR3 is TGCAGCGTACAGGGCACGAGGAACGGGGAGCTGTTTTTT.